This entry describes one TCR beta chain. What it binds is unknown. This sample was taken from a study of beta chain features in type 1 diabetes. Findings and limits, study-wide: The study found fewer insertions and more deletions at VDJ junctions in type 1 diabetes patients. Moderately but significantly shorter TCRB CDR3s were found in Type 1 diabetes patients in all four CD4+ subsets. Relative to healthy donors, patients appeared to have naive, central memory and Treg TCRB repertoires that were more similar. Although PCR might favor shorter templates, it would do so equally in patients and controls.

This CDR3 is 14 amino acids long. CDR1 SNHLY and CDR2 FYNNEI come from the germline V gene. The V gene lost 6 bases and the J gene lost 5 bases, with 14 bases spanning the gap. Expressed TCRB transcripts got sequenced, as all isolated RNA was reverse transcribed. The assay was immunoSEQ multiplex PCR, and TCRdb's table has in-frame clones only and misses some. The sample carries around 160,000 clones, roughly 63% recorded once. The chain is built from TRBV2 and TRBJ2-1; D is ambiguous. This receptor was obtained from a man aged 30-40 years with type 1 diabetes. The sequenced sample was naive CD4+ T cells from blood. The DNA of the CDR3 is TGTGCCAGCAGCCAGCCTTTAAAAAACAATGAGCAGTTCTTC. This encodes CASSQPLKNNEQFF. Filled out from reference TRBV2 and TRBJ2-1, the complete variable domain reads EPEVTQTPSHQVTQMGQEVILRCVPISNHLYFYWYRQILGQKVEFLVSFYNNEISEKSEIFDDQFSVERPDGSNFTLKIRSTKLEDSAMYFCASSQPLKNNEQFFGPGTRLTVL.